This T cell receptor beta chain was found in a study of cytomegalovirus exposure and HLA in healthy donors. Overall study results and limits: Sequence variants that were highly shared formed a cluster that was likely a sequencing artifact. TCR beta chains associated with HLA were, in a later analysis, more clonally expanded than equally common others. Presence/absence analyses took donor sequencing depth as roughly uniform. Common viral pathogens seemed, in a later analysis, to connect with several of the most significant clusters.

60 Vbeta and 13 Jbeta primers were used in PCR. Assay used: immunoSEQ multiplex PCR; TCRdb lists only in-frame clones, some missing. This sample carries around 100,000 clones, about three quarters of them seen once, and the ten largest clones take 3% to 4%. In regard to this clone: What it recognizes is unknown.

The CDR3 spans 18 residues. Looked up from germline, CDR1 is SGHVS and CDR2 is FNYEAQ. V gave up 2 bases and J gave up 4 bases; unmatched junction bases: 14. The sequence was collected from a man in his forties or fifties in good health and CMV-seronegative. Sequencing used PBMCs. The V and J genes are TRBV7-6 and TRBJ1-2, with 9 bases identical to TRBD1. The CDR3 DNA is TGTGCCAGCAGCTTAACCCGGGACAGGGCCCTTGTGCCCTATGGCTACACCTTC. It yields the protein CASSLTRDRALVPYGYTF.